This note documents a single T cell receptor (beta chain) sequence. The sample is drawn from a study of T cell changes during pregnancy in multiple sclerosis. V dropped 2 bases and J dropped 4; count of bases not matched to a gene: 2. The CDR3 length is 15 residues. Germline loops: CDR1 SSHAT, CDR2 FNYEAQ (reference sequence). Repertoires were generated with immunoSEQ multiplex PCR, while TCRdb's copy carries only in-frame clones and drops some. The repertoire holds 70,000 to 90,000 clones, with about 93% as singletons. The sequence was collected from a female donor with multiple sclerosis, enrolled in a pregnancy study. Sequences were derived from peripheral blood, sampled in the first trimester of pregnancy. The rearrangement joins TRBV7-7 to TRBJ2-3, with 11 bases identical to TRBD2. The CDR3 is CASSLLAGGPDTQYF. CDR3 sequence (DNA): TGTGCCAGCAGCTTACTAGCGGGGGGACCAGATACGCAGTATTTT.